Listed here are 21 T cell receptor beta chains from one sample, sequenced in a study of neoadjuvant anti-PD-1 for oral cavity cancer. TCRdb's copy holds only in-frame clones and misses some; the assay was immunoSEQ multiplex PCR. The sample holds tens of thousands of clones; approximately 80% are singletons and the top ten take 4% to 5.5%. Described time point: after neoadjuvant nivolumab, at surgical resection. Sequenced material: PBMCs, taken after nivolumab (anti-PD-1) treatment. These receptors all stem from a person aged 35-79 years with oral cavity squamous cell carcinoma.

This rearrangement joins TRBV2 to TRBJ2-1; D remains ambiguous. Looked up from germline, CDR1 is SNHLY and CDR2 is FYNNEI. The CDR3 is 12 residues long. The V end was cut by 8 bases, the J end by 10 bases, with 15 bases between. The chain's CDR3 is CASRGSPQEQFF. The DNA of the CDR3 is TGTGCCAGCCGAGGATCCCCCCAGGAGCAGTTCTTC.

The V gene is TRBV5-1, the J gene TRBJ1-1, with 9 bases fitting TRBD1. This CDR3 spans 16 amino acids. V dropped 5 bases and J dropped 4; count of bases not matched to a gene: 12. From germline, CDR1 is SGHRS and CDR2 YFSETQ. DNA of the CDR3: TGCGCCAGCAGGAACCTGGGACAGGGCGGAGGCACTGAAGCTTTCTTT. Amino acid sequence: CASRNLGQGGGTEAFF.

The count of this clone is one. The chain has TRBV7-3 and TRBJ1-2; D uncertain. The CDR3 is made up of 13 amino acids. The germline V gene encodes CDR1 SGHTA and CDR2 FQGTGA. Trimming shortened V by 4 bases and J by 6 bases, and 12 bases separated the two germline ends. The DNA of the CDR3 is TGTGCCAGCAGCTCCTCCGGGAGGCATGGCTACACCTTC. Its translation is CASSSSGRHGYTF.

This clone was detected only a few times. The chain recombines TRBV4-1 with TRBJ2-3; weak D call: TRBD2 (7 bases). The V end was cut by 0 bases, the J end by 11 bases, with 15 bases between. The germline V gene has CDR1 MGHRA and CDR2 YSYEKL. The length of the CDR3 is 14 residues. The CDR3 DNA reads as TGCGCCAGCAGCCAAGATAAGGGAGGGGGGAAGCAGTATTTT. The encoded protein is CASSQDKGGGKQYF.

The chain carries TRBV19 and TRBJ2-1; 13 bases line up with TRBD2. Germline CDR1 is LNHDA and CDR2 is SQIVND (reference sequence). The CDR3 runs to 18 residues. The trim removed 5 bases at V and 1 base at J, leaving 8 bases unmatched. This CDR3 is CASSPQATSGRSYNEQFF. Written as DNA, the CDR3 is TGTGCCAGTAGTCCCCAAGCGACTAGCGGGAGGTCCTACAATGAGCAGTTCTTC.

The DNA of the CDR3 is TGTGCCAGCAGTTTCCAAACCGGGGAGCTGTTTTTT. It is translated as CASSFQTGELFF. This chain connects TRBV27 to TRBJ2-2; no definite D call. CDR3 length: 12 amino acids. Germline CDR1 is MNHEY and CDR2 is SMNVEV (reference sequence). V was trimmed by 3 bases and J by 5 bases, leaving 4 bases between them.

The chain recombines TRBV11-2 with TRBJ1-1; no definite D call. CDR1 SGHAT and CDR2 FQNNGV come from the germline V gene. V lost 4 bases, J lost 1 base, and 7 bases lay in between. The CDR3 is 13 residues long. The CDR3 is CASSSGPNTEAFF. The DNA of the CDR3 is TGTGCCAGCAGCTCAGGCCCGAACACTGAAGCTTTCTTT.

The gene calls are TRBV5-4 and TRBJ2-2; D is uncertain. Germline V gives CDR1 SGHNT, CDR2 YYREEE (reference sequence). Trimming took off 0 bases at V and 6 bases at J, with 3 bases between the two ends. CDR3 length: 12 amino acids. The CDR3 nucleotides are TGTGCCAGCAGCTTGGCCCCCGGGGAGCTGTTTTTT. Amino acid sequence: CASSLAPGELFF.

CDR3 nucleotide sequence: TGTGCCAGCAGGCCTCGAACCTACGAGCAGTACTTC. Translated: CASRPRTYEQYF. The chain joins TRBV2 to TRBJ2-7; D call uncertain. The CDR3 runs 12 residues. Germline CDR1 is SNHLY and CDR2 is FYNNEI. The V gene lost 6 bases and the J gene lost 2 bases, with 8 bases spanning the gap.

This chain connects TRBV7-9 to TRBJ1-5; 7 positions agree with TRBD1. The CDR3 is 14 amino acids. Germline V gene lookup returns CDR1 SEHNR and CDR2 FQNEAQ (reference sequence). Losses at the gene ends were 2 bases for V and 3 bases for J; bases not matched to a gene: 1. This chain's CDR3 is CASSLTGDNQPQHF. As DNA, the CDR3 is TGTGCCAGCAGCTTAACAGGGGACAATCAGCCCCAGCATTTT. Full variable domain (outside the CDR3, taken from reference TRBV7-9 and TRBJ1-5): DTGVSQNPRHKITKRGQNVTFRCDPISEHNRLYWYRQTLGQGPEFLTYFQNEAQLEKSRLLSDRFSAERPKGSFSTLEIQRTEQGDSAMYLCASSLTGDNQPQHFGDGTRLSIL.

The gene calls are TRBV28 and TRBJ1-6, with a tentative D call TRBD1 (5 bases). V was cut by 6 bases and J by 6 bases, with 12 bases left in between. The CDR3 consists of 14 residues. Germline V gene data show CDR1 as MDHEN and CDR2 as SYDVKM. CDR3 bases: TGTGCCAGCAGAGTTTTGGGGACTAATTCACCCCTCCACTTT. Protein sequence: CASRVLGTNSPLHF.

This clone has more than one count but fewer than ten. The V and J genes are TRBV7-9 and TRBJ1-6, with a weak D call TRBD1 (6 bases). The CDR3 runs 16 residues. In germline, CDR1 is SEHNR, CDR2 FQNEAQ (reference sequence). V lost 1 base and J lost 9, with 16 bases in between. CDR3 DNA sequence: TGTGCCAGCAGCTTAGTGGCAGGGGTAGGCAGTTCACCCCTCCACTTT. This encodes CASSLVAGVGSSPLHF.

The chain has TRBV5-4 and TRBJ2-7, with 8 bases fitting TRBD1. CDR3 length: 14 amino acids. V gave up 1 base and J gave up 7 bases; unmatched junction bases: 7. From germline, CDR1 is SGHNT and CDR2 YYREEE (reference sequence). The CDR3 sequence is CASSLPGGAWEQYF. The CDR3 coding sequence is TGTGCCAGCAGCTTGCCAGGGGGCGCCTGGGAGCAGTACTTC.

The chain joins TRBV5-5 to TRBJ1-2, with 11 bases aligning to TRBD1. Unmatched junction bases numbered 6, after V lost 5 bases and J lost 3 bases. The length of the CDR3 is 15 residues. Germline CDR1 is SGHKS and CDR2 is YYEKEE (reference sequence). The DNA of the CDR3 is TGTGCCAGCAGTTCTGGGACAGGGGGGGACTATGGCTACACCTTC. This gives the protein CASSSGTGGDYGYTF.

The chain is built from TRBV5-6 and TRBJ1-1; 7 nucleotides align to TRBD1. With V trimmed by 3 bases and J by 3 bases, 11 bases remained unmatched. This CDR3 is built from 16 residues. Germline loops: CDR1 SGHDT, CDR2 YYEEEE. CDR3 sequence (DNA): TGTGCCAGCAGCTCCTCTGGGAGGGGGCGCGACACTGAAGCTTTCTTT. It yields the protein CASSSSGRGRDTEAFF.

CDR3 protein: CASSRTGEANEKLFF. The CDR3 DNA sequence: TGTGCCAGCAGTCGGACAGGGGAGGCTAATGAAAAACTGTTTTTT. V and J are TRBV6-6 and TRBJ1-4; 9 nucleotides agree with TRBD1. Germline V gene data show CDR1 as MNHNY and CDR2 as SVGAGI (reference sequence). This CDR3 has 15 residues. Trimming at V came to 5 bases and at J to 3 bases, leaving 4 bases not matched to a gene.

This clone was seen more than once but under ten times. V usage is TRBV28 and J usage is TRBJ2-3; possibly TRBD2 for D (7 bases). This CDR3 has 15 amino acids. Trimming took 6 bases from V and 1 from J, leaving 14 bases between them. The germline V gene encodes CDR1 MDHEN and CDR2 SYDVKM. The CDR3: CASRQGGGGTDTQYF. The CDR3 DNA reads TGTGCCAGCAGACAGGGAGGGGGAGGCACAGATACGCAGTATTTT.

The chain couples TRBV14 to TRBJ2-5; TRBD1 is a possible D gene (6 bases). V was trimmed by 4 bases and J by 4 bases, leaving 10 bases between them. CDR3 length: 13 amino acids. Per the germline V gene, CDR1 is SGHDN and CDR2 is FVKESK. CDR3 amino acids: CASSPYRAETQYF. The CDR3 coding sequence is TGTGCCAGCAGCCCATACAGGGCAGAGACCCAGTACTTC.

The chain is built from TRBV21-1 and TRBJ1-5. TRBV21-1 is listed as a pseudogene. The CDR3 extends over 17 amino acids. CDR3 nucleotides: TGTGCCAGCAGCAAAACGGGCCGAATCTATAGCAATCAGCCCCAGCATTTT. It specifies CASSKTGRIYSNQPQHF.

The rearrangement links TRBV19 to TRBJ1-1; 8 bases map to TRBD1. Germline assignment: CDR1 LNHDA and CDR2 SQIVND (reference sequence). The V segment lost 4 bases and the J segment 1 base; nucleotides outside the gene matches: 8. CDR3 length equals 16 residues. The CDR3 nucleotides are TGTGCCAGTAGTAGAACCGGGACAGGCAAGAACACTGAAGCTTTCTTT. It translates to CASSRTGTGKNTEAFF.

This chain uses TRBV10-1 with TRBJ1-1; D gene unclear. Looked up from germline, CDR1 is WNHNN and CDR2 is SYGVQD (reference sequence). Trimming stripped 5 bases from V and 4 bases from J, with 14 bases between. The CDR3 has 14 amino acids. In nucleotides, the CDR3 is TGCGCCAGCAGTCCAAGAGGGATCCCCACTGAAGCTTTCTTT. Residues: CASSPRGIPTEAFF.